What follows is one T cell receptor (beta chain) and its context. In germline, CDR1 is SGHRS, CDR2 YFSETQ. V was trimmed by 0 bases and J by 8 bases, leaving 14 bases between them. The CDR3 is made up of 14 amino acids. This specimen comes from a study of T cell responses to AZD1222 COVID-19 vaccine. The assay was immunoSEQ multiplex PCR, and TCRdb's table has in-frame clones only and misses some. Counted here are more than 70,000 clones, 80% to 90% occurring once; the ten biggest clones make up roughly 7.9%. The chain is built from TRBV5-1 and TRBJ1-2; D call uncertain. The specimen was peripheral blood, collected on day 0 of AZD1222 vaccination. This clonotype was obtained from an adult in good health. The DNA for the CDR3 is TGCGCCAGCAGCTTGGGCGGGGAAACGGAGGGCTACACCTTC. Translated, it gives CASSLGGETEGYTF.